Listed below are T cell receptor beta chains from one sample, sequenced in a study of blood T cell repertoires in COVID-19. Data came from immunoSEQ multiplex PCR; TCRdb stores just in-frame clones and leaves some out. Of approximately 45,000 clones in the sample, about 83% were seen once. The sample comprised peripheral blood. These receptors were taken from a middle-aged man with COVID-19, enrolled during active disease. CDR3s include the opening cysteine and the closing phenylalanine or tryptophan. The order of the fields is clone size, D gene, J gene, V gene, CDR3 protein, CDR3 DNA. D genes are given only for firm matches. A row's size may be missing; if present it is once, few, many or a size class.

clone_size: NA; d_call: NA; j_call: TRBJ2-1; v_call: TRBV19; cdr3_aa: CASSPRSTRMGTYNEQFF; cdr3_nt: TGTGCCAGTAGTCCCCGGTCGACACGGATGGGTACCTACAATGAGCAGTTCTTC
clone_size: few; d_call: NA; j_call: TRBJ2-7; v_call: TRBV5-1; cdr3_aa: CASSLGRGPLYEQYF; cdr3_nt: TGCGCCAGCAGCTTGGGGCGGGGCCCACTCTACGAGCAGTACTTC
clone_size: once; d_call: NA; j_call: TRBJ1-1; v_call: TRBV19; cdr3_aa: CASSRGSEAFF; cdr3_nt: TGTGCCAGTAGTAGAGGGAGTGAAGCTTTCTTT
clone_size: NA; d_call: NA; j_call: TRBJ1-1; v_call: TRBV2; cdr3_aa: CATLDFTEAFF; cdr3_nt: TGTGCCACCCTAGACTTTACTGAAGCTTTCTTT
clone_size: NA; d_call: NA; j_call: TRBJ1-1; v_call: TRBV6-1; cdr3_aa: CASSEAGSYTEAFF; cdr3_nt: TGTGCCAGCAGTGAAGCGGGCAGCTACACTGAAGCTTTCTTT
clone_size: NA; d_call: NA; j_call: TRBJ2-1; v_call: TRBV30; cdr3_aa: CACGTSYNEQFF; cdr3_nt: TGTGCCTGCGGGACATCCTACAATGAGCAGTTCTTC
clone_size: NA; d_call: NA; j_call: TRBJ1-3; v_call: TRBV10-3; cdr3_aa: CAIRGHLSSGNTIYF; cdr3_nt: TGTGCCATCAGGGGACACCTGTCCTCTGGAAACACCATATATTTT
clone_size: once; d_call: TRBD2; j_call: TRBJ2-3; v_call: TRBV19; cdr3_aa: CASSQSGTLTDTQYF; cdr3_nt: TGTGCCAGTAGTCAAAGCGGGACTTTAACAGATACGCAGTATTTT
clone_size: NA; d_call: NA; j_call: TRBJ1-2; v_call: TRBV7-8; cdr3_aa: CASSWSQGAYGYTF; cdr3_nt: TGTGCCAGCAGCTGGTCGCAAGGGGCTTATGGCTACACCTTC
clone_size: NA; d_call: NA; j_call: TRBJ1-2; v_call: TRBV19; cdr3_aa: CASSIRGLGYTF; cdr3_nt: TGTGCCAGTAGTATCAGGGGTCTTGGCTACACCTTC
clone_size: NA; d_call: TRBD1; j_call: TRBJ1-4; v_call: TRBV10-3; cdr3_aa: CAISGDRGTGKLFF; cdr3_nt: TGTGCCATCAGTGGGGACAGGGGGACAGGAAAACTGTTTTTT
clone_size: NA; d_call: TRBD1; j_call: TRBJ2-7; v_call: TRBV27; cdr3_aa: CASSLGTGNSYEQYF; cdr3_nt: TGTGCCAGCAGTTTAGGGACAGGAAATTCCTACGAGCAGTACTTC
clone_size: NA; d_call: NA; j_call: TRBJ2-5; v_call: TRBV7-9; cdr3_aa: CASSHLGGQETQYF; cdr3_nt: TGTGCCAGCAGCCATCTAGGAGGCCAAGAGACCCAGTACTTC
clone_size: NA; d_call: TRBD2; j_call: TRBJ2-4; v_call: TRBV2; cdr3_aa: CASSFTTSGNIQYF; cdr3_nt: TGTGCCAGCAGCTTCACGACTAGCGGAAACATTCAGTACTTC
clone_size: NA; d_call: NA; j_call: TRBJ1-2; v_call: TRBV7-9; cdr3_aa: CASSLGSSASYGYTF; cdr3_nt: TGTGCCAGCAGCCTCGGGTCTTCCGCTTCCTATGGCTACACCTTC
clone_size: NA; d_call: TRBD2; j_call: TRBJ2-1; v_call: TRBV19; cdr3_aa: CASSNGRTSRINEQFF; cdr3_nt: TGTGCCAGTAGTAACGGTCGGACTAGCAGGATCAATGAGCAGTTCTTC
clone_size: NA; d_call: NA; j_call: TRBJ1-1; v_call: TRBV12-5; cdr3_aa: CASGHGLSNTEAFF; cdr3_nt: TGTGCTAGTGGTCACGGACTGTCGAACACTGAAGCTTTCTTT
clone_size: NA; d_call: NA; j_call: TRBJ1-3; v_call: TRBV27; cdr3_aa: CASSQYPDRKAGNTIYF; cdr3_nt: TGTGCCAGCAGTCAATATCCCGACAGGAAAGCTGGAAACACCATATATTTT
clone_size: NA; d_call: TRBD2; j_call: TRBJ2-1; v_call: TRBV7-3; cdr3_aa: CASSLMLAGTHNEQFF; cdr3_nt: TGTGCCAGCAGCTTAATGCTAGCGGGTACACACAATGAGCAGTTCTTC
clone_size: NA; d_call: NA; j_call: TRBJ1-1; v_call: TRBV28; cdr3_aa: CASNMWGVGNTEAFF; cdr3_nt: TGTGCCAGCAACATGTGGGGGGTTGGTAATACTGAAGCTTTCTTT